This T cell receptor (beta chain) was identified during a study of shared clonotypes between healthy human individuals. Study results and caveats: Sequencing depth was predicted to influence how clonotypes are shared among donors.

This clone was seen once. Its matching antigen is unknown. Other nucleotide sequences from this sample produce the same CDR3. CD45RO-negative, CCR7-positively selected cells formed the naive CD8 fraction, excluding terminally differentiated effector memory CD45RA+ cells. The CDR3 is made up of 15 amino acids. Per germline, CDR1 MNHEY and CDR2 SVGAGI. The V end lost 2 bases, the J end lost 0 bases, and 9 bases lay between the germline ends. Per the original data handling: ImmunoSEQ junction-only sequences lacked quality scores, so their filtering differed. Measured with immunoSEQ multiplex PCR; TCRdb has only the in-frame clones, and not every one. That table supplies the V and J calls and clone size; D and trimming were determined from the DNA. In the table there are approximately 2,200,000 clones, about 93% of which are singletons.

The sample was naive CD8+ T cells from PBMCs. The sequence was collected from a man younger than 30 in good health. Some clones in this sample may be carry-over from other donors' samples. This chain links TRBV6-5 with TRBJ2-3; D remains ambiguous. CDR3 sequence: CASSYGQASTDTQYF. Written as DNA, the CDR3 is TGTGCCAGCAGTTACGGGCAGGCGAGCACAGATACGCAGTATTTT.